This T cell receptor (beta chain) was retrieved from a study of blood T cell repertoires in COVID-19. The overall study: Sources were T cells, B-cell-depleted T cells, or PBMCs; the material itself was cDNA or gDNA.

The junction had 2 bases not matched to a gene; V was cut back by 2 bases and J by 7 bases. The germline gives CDR1 LNHNV, CDR2 YYDKDF (reference sequence). This CDR3 contains 14 residues. Resolution of symptoms, clearance, or two negative PCRs was present in recovered Cohort 3 donors. TCRdb's copy holds only in-frame clones and misses some; the assay was immunoSEQ multiplex PCR. The repertoire includes some 490,000 clones, roughly nine tenths of them detected once, and 7% to 10% sits in the top ten. The rearrangement joins TRBV15 to TRBJ2-3, with 11 bases matching TRBD2. This TCR was sampled from a woman aged 60 to 75 who had recovered from COVID-19. Sequencing was done on a sample of PBMCs or T cells enriched from blood (not recorded which). In DNA form, the CDR3 reads TGTGCCACCAGCAGACTAGCGGGGGGTAATACGCAGTATTTT. It translates to CATSRLAGGNTQYF.